Listed here are 22 T cell receptor beta chains from one sample, sequenced in a study of regulatory T cells in long-lasting Graves disease. Time point specified: newly diagnosed GD, antithyroid drugs for less than 3 months. Extracted PBMC RNA gave rise to the TCR library. CDR3 regions were amplified by Arm-PCR using iRepertoire HTBI primers to build TCR beta libraries. TCRdb re-called the multiplex PCR reads through MiXCR, storing one row per CDR3 protein. Of 550,000 to 700,000 distinct CDR3 sequences listed, 15% to 20% are singletons. The same specimen was also included in a second study, on T cells in Graves' hyperthyroidism and ophthalmopathy.

The input for sequencing was peripheral blood mononuclear cells (PBMCs), taken at new diagnosis, from a patient treated with antithyroid drugs. Receptors were obtained from a young man with Graves disease.

The chain recombines TRBV20-1 with TRBJ1-5, with D unclear. This CDR3 has 14 residues. The ends were cut back, 3 bases at V and 3 bases at J, with 12 bases in the middle. Germline assignment: CDR1 DFQATT and CDR2 SNEGSKA (reference sequence). CDR3 in amino acids: CSASVAAYNQPQHF. The CDR3 coding sequence is TGCAGTGCTAGTGTTGCCGCTTACAATCAGCCCCAGCATTTT.

This clonotype was counted many times. Compared with germline, one end of the junction differs, possibly owing to a read error. The V gene is TRBV6-1, the J gene TRBJ2-7; D not resolved. Germline V gene lookup returns CDR1 MNHNS and CDR2 SASEGT. The CDR3 consists of 14 residues. CDR3 sequence reads: CASTEPGFSYEQYF. The DNA of the CDR3 is TGTGCCAGCACTGAACCCGGGTTTTCCTACGAGCAGTACTTC.

The chain couples TRBV18 to TRBJ1-1; D call uncertain. Germline values: CDR1 KGHSH, CDR2 LQKENI. The CDR3 length is 15 residues. Trimming shortened V by 5 bases and J by 6 bases, and 19 bases separated the two germline ends. CDR3 in amino acids: CASSKQSVDVAEAFF. CDR3 nucleotide sequence: TGTGCCAGCTCAAAACAATCCGTGGACGTCGCTGAAGCTTTCTTT.

The V call is TRBV20-1, the J call TRBJ2-1, with 9 bases that match TRBD2. Germline loops: CDR1 DFQATT, CDR2 SNEGSKA (reference sequence). This CDR3 contains 16 residues. The V gene end was trimmed by 8 bases and the J gene end by 0 bases; junction bases not matched to a gene: 11. The CDR3 is CSFSKRGASSYNEQFF. The CDR3 DNA is TGCAGTTTCTCCAAGCGGGGGGCGAGCTCCTACAATGAGCAGTTCTTC.

This clonotype was observed at least ten times. This chain's CDR3 is CASRERPSYNEQFF. Here the CDR3 DNA reads TGTGCCAGCAGGGAGCGACCCTCCTACAATGAGCAGTTCTTC. V usage is TRBV7-8 and J usage is TRBJ2-1; no clear D gene. CDR3 length: 14 residues. CDR1 is SGHVS, CDR2 FQNEAQ, per germline. Trimming shortened V by 6 bases and J by 0 bases, and 9 bases separated the two germline ends.

This clonotype was observed at least ten times. V and J are TRBV7-9 and TRBJ2-3; 7 nucleotides match TRBD1. The germline CDR1 and CDR2 sequences are SEHNR and FQNEAQ (reference sequence). CDR3 size: 16 residues. Germline trimming cut 2 bases from V and 4 bases from J; bases unmatched to any gene: 9. CDR3 loop: CASSLRGLTGSDTQYF. CDR3 coding DNA: TGTGCCAGCAGCTTAAGGGGGCTTACTGGATCAGATACGCAGTATTTT.

This clonotype was counted many times. The chain links TRBV30 to TRBJ1-1; D remains unclear. Trimming pared 2 bases from V and 0 bases from J, leaving 7 bases between. The CDR3 totals 13 residues. The germline V gene has CDR1 GTSNPN and CDR2 SVGIG (reference sequence). The CDR3 coding sequence is TGTGCCTGGAGTAGGGCCCTGAACACTGAAGCTTTCTTT. It is translated as CAWSRALNTEAFF.

This clonotype appeared a few times. This chain links TRBV18 with TRBJ2-5; D is unclear. The CDR3 loop spans 11 amino acids. Per the germline V gene, CDR1 is KGHSH and CDR2 is LQKENI. V lost 8 bases and J lost 1, with 5 bases in between. The CDR3, as DNA: TGTGCCAGCCTCTTCCAAGAGACCCAGTACTTC. Amino acids: CASLFQETQYF.

This clonotype was recorded a few times. The rearrangement joins TRBV6-2 or TRBV6-3 to TRBJ2-1, with a weak D call TRBD2 (5 bases). The V and J ends lost 4 bases and 0 bases respectively, with 10 bases between them. Germline V CDR1 and CDR2: MNHEY, SVGEGT. The CDR3 runs 15 residues. CDR3 protein: CASSLLDHSYNEQFF. CDR3 coding DNA: TGTGCCAGCAGTTTACTAGACCACTCCTACAATGAGCAGTTCTTC.

This clonotype was observed a handful of times. CDR3 coding DNA: TGTGCCAGCAGCTTAACATATACACAGTACAATGAGCAGTTCTTC. Translated, it gives CASSLTYTQYNEQFF. V gene TRBV13 combines with J gene TRBJ2-1; no clear D gene. CDR1 is PRHDT and CDR2 is FYEKMQ in the germline V gene (reference sequence). The length of the CDR3 is 15 residues. V lost 2 bases and J lost 4, with 12 bases in between.

The chain joins TRBV5-1 to TRBJ2-3, with D hard to call. Between the trimmed V and J ends, which lost 0 bases and 0 bases, there was a span of 8 bases. The germline gives CDR1 SGHRS, CDR2 YFSETQ. The CDR3 spans 15 residues. This chain's CDR3 is CASSLDVLSTDTQYF. The CDR3 DNA sequence: TGCGCCAGCAGCTTGGACGTTCTGAGCACAGATACGCAGTATTTT.

The CDR3 region is CSASSARRVRTDTQYF. In DNA, the CDR3 is TGCAGTGCTAGCTCCGCTAGACGGGTTAGGACAGATACGCAGTATTTT. J is TRBJ2-3 and V is TRBV20-1; unclear D gene. Between the trimmed V and J ends, which lost 3 bases and 3 bases, there was a span of 19 bases. Germline CDR1 is DFQATT and CDR2 is SNEGSKA (reference sequence). The CDR3 contains 16 residues.

This clonotype was picked up many times. The V and J genes are TRBV12-3 or TRBV12-4 and TRBJ1-4, with 7 bases identical to TRBD1. V shed 5 bases and J 7 bases; nucleotides not matched to a gene: 7. The CDR3 runs to 14 residues. The CDR3 loop reads CASSIQTGSEKLFF. For the CDR3, the DNA is TGTGCCAGCAGTATCCAGACAGGGTCTGAAAAACTGTTTTTT.

CDR3 sequence reads: CASRVSRSSYEQYF. The DNA of the CDR3 is TGTGCCAGCAGGGTCAGCCGAAGCTCCTACGAGCAGTACTTC. This sequence joins TRBV28 and TRBJ2-7; D remains unclear. The V gene lost 6 bases and the J gene lost 0 bases, with 12 bases spanning the gap. Germline CDR1 and CDR2: MDHEN and SYDVKM. This CDR3 comprises 14 residues.

This clonotype was observed a handful of times. At one end, the junction sequence differs from germline, possibly due to a read error. V is TRBV5-1 and J is TRBJ1-1; TRBD1 might be the D (6 bases). The germline V gene encodes CDR1 SGHRS and CDR2 YFSETQ. This CDR3 spans 15 amino acids. The CDR3 reads CASSLDPGADTEAFF. Written as DNA, the CDR3 is TGTGCCAGCAGCTTGGATCCGGGGGCTGACACTGAAGCTTTCTTT.

This clonotype was detected only a few times. This sequence joins TRBV27 and TRBJ1-5; maybe TRBD1 (6 bases). Between the trimmed V and J ends, which lost 5 bases and 7 bases, there was a span of 24 bases. Germline V gives CDR1 MNHEY, CDR2 SMNVEV (reference sequence). This CDR3 contains 17 residues. The CDR3 DNA sequence: TGTGCCAGCAGTCGAGAGGGGGGCTTGGGGCGCCCGCAGCCCCAGCATTTT. It is translated as CASSREGGLGRPQPQHF.

There are many counts of this clonotype. J is TRBJ2-5 and V is TRBV27, with 9 bases aligning to TRBD1. Trimming took 8 bases from V and 4 from J; bases not matched to a gene: 14. CDR1 and CDR2 from the germline V gene are MNHEY and SMNVEV (reference sequence). CDR3 length: 16 residues. The CDR3 loop reads CASSDRGSRVLETQYF. DNA of the CDR3: TGTGCCAGCTCTGACAGGGGGTCTAGGGTTTTAGAGACCCAGTACTTC.

Many counts were recorded for this clonotype. The chain combines TRBV30 with TRBJ1-1, with D unclear. This CDR3 spans 14 amino acids. Germline V gene lookup returns CDR1 GTSNPN and CDR2 SVGIG (reference sequence). Deletions cut 3 bases from V and 1 base from J, with 12 bases between. The CDR3 DNA reads TGTGCCTGGAGCCTGAGAGGGTCGAACACTGAAGCTTTCTTT. This encodes CAWSLRGSNTEAFF.

This clonotype was detected ten times or more. This rearrangement joins TRBV10-3 to TRBJ2-7; D might be TRBD2 (5 bases). Germline assignment: CDR1 ENHRY and CDR2 SYGVKD. V lost 0 bases and J 7 bases, leaving 19 bases between the germline ends. The CDR3 runs to 16 residues. The CDR3 here is CAISESGITSRGEQYF. The CDR3 DNA reads TGTGCCATCAGTGAGTCCGGGATTACCAGTCGGGGAGAGCAGTACTTC.

The V and J genes are TRBV20-1 and TRBJ2-1; 7 bases line up with TRBD2. Germline-derived CDR1 and CDR2 are DFQATT and SNEGSKA (reference sequence). The CDR3 extends over 16 amino acids. V dropped 6 bases and J dropped 0; count of bases not matched to a gene: 11. The CDR3: CSAQAASGVSYNEQFF. CDR3 coding DNA: TGCAGTGCCCAGGCGGCTAGCGGAGTCTCCTACAATGAGCAGTTCTTC.

This clonotype has at least ten counts. This rearrangement joins TRBV20-1 to TRBJ2-1; D tentatively fits TRBD1 or TRBD2 (5 bases each). Germline CDR1 is DFQATT and CDR2 is SNEGSKA (reference sequence). This CDR3 is 14 amino acids long. V lost 8 bases to trimming and J lost 6 bases, with 20 bases between them. CDR3 sequence (DNA): TGCAGTACCCAGGGAGTTCAGGGCGGCAATGAGCAGTTCTTC. Translating gives CSTQGVQGGNEQFF.

This rearrangement joins TRBV12-3 or TRBV12-4 to TRBJ2-1, with 9 bases matching TRBD2. The CDR3 runs 15 residues. V lost 5 bases to trimming and J lost 7 bases; unmatched junction nucleotides: 9. DNA for the CDR3: TGTGCCAGCAGTCCGTTAGCGGGAGCGGGAAATGAGCAGTTCTTC. Protein: CASSPLAGAGNEQFF.